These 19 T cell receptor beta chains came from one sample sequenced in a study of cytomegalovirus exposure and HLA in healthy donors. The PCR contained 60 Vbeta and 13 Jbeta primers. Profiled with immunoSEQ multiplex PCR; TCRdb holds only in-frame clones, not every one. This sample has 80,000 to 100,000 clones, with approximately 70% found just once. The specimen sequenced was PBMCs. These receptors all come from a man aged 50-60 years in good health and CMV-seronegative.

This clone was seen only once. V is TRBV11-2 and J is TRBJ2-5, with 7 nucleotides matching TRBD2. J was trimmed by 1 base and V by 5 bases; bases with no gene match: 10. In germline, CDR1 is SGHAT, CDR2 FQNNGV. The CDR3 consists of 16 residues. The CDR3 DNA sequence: TGTGCCAGCAGCCCCCTCGGGCGGGGGACCCAAGAGACCCAGTACTTC. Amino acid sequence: CASSPLGRGTQETQYF.

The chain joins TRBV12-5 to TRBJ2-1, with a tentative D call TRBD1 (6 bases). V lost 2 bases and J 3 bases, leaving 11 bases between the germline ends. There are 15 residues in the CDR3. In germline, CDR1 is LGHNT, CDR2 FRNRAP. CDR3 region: CASGLRTGLYNEQFF. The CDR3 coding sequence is TGTGCTAGTGGTTTGAGAACAGGGCTCTACAATGAGCAGTTCTTC.

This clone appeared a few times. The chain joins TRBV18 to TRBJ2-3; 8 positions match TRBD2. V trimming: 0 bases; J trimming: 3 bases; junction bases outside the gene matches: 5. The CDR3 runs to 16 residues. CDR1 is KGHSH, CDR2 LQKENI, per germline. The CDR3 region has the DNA TGTGCCAGCTCACCACCTAGCGGCGGGGGGACAGATACGCAGTATTTT. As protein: CASSPPSGGGTDTQYF.

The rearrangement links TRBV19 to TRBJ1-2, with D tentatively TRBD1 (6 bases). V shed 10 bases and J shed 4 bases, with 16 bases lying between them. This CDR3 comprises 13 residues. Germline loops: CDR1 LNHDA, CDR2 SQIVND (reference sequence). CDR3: CATRGGGGYGYTF. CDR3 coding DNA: TGTGCCACTCGAGGGGGGGGTGGCTATGGCTACACCTTC. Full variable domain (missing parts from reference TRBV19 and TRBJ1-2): DGGITQSPKYLFRKEGQNVTLSCEQNLNHDAMYWYRQDPGQGLRLIYYSQIVNDFQKGDIAEGYSVSREKKESFPLTVTSAQKNPTAFYLCATRGGGGYGYTFGSGTRLTVV.

CDR3 sequence reads: CASSPSGTGTLGYTF. Here the CDR3 DNA reads TGTGCCAGCTCACCATCGGGGACAGGGACTCTCGGCTACACCTTC. This sequence joins TRBV18 and TRBJ1-2, with 9 bases that match TRBD1. Germline V lookup: CDR1 KGHSH, CDR2 LQKENI. The V segment lost 2 bases and the J segment 8 bases; nucleotides outside the gene matches: 9. This CDR3 comprises 15 residues.

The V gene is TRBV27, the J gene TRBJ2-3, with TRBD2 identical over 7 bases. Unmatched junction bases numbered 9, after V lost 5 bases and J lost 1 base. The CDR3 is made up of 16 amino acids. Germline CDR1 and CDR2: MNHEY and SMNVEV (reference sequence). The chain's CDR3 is CASSPGGGFGTDTQYF. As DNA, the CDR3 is TGTGCCAGCAGTCCCGGGGGAGGGTTTGGCACAGATACGCAGTATTTT.

CDR3 region: CASSLNQGADTGELFF. The CDR3 coding sequence is TGTGCCAGCAGCTTAAACCAGGGGGCAGACACCGGGGAGCTGTTTTTT. The chain has TRBV7-3 and TRBJ2-2; 8 bases line up with TRBD1. The germline gives CDR1 SGHTA, CDR2 FQGTGA. The CDR3 runs to 16 residues. J gave up 3 bases and V 1 base, and 4 bases lay outside the gene matches.

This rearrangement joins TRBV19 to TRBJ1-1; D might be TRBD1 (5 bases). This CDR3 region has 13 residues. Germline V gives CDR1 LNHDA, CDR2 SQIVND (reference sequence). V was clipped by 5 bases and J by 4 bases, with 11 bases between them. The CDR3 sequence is CASSAGWGTEAFF. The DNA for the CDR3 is TGTGCCAGTAGTGCAGGGTGGGGCACTGAAGCTTTCTTT.

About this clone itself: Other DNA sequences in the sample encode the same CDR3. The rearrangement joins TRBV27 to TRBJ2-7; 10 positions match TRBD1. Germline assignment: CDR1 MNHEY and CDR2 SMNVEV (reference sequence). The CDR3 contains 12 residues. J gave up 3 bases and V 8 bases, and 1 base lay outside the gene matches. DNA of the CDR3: TGTGCCAGCCGGGACAGGGGCTACGAGCAGTACTTC. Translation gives CASRDRGYEQYF.

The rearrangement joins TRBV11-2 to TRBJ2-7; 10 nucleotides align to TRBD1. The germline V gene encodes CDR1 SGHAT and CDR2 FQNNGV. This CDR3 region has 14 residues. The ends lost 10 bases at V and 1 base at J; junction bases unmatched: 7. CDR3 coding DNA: TGTGCCACCGATAGGGGACAGGGGTCCTACGAGCAGTACTTC. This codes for CATDRGQGSYEQYF.

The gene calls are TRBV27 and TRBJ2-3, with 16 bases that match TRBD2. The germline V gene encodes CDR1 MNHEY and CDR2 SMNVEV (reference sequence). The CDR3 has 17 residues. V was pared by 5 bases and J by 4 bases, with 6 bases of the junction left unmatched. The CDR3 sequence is CASSKGLAGGPSDTQYF. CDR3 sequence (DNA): TGTGCCAGCAGTAAGGGACTAGCGGGAGGGCCGTCAGATACGCAGTATTTT.

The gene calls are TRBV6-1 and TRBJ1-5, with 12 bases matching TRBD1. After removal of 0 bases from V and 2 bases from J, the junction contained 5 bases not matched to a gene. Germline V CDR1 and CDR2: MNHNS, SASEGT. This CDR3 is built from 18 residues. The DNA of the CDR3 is TGTGCCAGCAGTGAAGCGGGACAGGGGGCTTGGGGCAATCAGCCCCAGCATTTT. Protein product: CASSEAGQGAWGNQPQHF.

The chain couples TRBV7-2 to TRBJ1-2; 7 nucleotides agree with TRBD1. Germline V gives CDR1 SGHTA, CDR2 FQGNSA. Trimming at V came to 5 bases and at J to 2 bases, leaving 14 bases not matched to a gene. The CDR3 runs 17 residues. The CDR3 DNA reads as TGTGCCAGCAGCCCCGAGGGGACAGCCCGTACAAACTATGGCTACACCTTC. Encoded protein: CASSPEGTARTNYGYTF.

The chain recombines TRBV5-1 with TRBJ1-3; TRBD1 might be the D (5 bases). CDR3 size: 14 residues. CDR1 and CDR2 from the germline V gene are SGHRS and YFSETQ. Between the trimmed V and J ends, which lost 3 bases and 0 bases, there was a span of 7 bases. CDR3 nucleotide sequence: TGCGCCAGCAGCTATGACAGCTCTGGAAACACCATATATTTT. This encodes CASSYDSSGNTIYF.

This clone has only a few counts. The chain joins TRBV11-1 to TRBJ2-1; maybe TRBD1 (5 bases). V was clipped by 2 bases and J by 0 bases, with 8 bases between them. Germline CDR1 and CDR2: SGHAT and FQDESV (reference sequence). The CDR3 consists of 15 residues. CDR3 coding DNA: TGTGCCAGCAGCTTACGGCAGGGCTCCTACAATGAGCAGTTCTTC. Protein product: CASSLRQGSYNEQFF.

CDR3 bases: TGTGCCAGCAGCCCCTCGGGTCGAAACACTGAAGCTTTCTTT. Its protein product is CASSPSGRNTEAFF. V and J are TRBV11-2 and TRBJ1-1, with D uncertain. Trimming removed 5 bases from V and 2 bases from J, with 12 bases in between. Germline CDR1 and CDR2: SGHAT and FQNNGV. CDR3 length equals 14 residues. The whole variable domain, filled in from reference TRBV11-2 and TRBJ1-1, reads EAGVAQSPRYKIIEKRQSVAFWCNPISGHATLYWYQQILGQGPKLLIQFQNNGVVDDSQLPKDRFSAERLKGVDSTLKIQPAKLEDSAVYLCASSPSGRNTEAFFGQGTRLTVV.

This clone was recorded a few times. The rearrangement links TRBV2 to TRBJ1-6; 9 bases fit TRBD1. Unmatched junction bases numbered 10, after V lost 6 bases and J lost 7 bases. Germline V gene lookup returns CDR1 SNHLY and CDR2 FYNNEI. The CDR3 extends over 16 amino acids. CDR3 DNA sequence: TGTGCCAGCAGCCTACAGGGGGCGGAGGGAAATTCACCCCTCCACTTT. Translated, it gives CASSLQGAEGNSPLHF.

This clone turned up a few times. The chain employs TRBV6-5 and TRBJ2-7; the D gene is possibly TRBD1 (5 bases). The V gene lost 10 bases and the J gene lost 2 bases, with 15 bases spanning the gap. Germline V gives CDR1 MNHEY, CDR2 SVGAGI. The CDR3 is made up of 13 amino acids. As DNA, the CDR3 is TGTGCCACCAACCGACAGAAAACCTACGAGCAGTACTTC. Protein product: CATNRQKTYEQYF.

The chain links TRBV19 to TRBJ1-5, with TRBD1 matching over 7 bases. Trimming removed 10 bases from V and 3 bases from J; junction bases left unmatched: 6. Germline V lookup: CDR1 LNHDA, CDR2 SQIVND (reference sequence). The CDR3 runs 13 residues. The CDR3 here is CATATGVNQPQHF. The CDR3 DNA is TGTGCCACCGCTACAGGGGTCAATCAGCCCCAGCATTTT.